The rows below give T cell receptor beta chains drawn from one sample of a study of PD-1 blockade in classical Hodgkin lymphoma. Using immunoSEQ multiplex PCR, the repertoire was profiled, and TCRdb retains in-frame clones only, with some absent. The sample lists about 20,000 clones; approximately 76% were seen once. Sequences were derived from peripheral blood mononuclear cells (PBMCs), sampled before the fourth cycle of nivolumab. The source of these receptors is a human donor with classical Hodgkin lymphoma. CDR3s include the opening cysteine and the closing phenylalanine or tryptophan. Fields, in order: D gene, J gene, V gene, clone size, CDR3 protein, CDR3 DNA. The D gene is left open where the match is weak. Some rows mark clone size as missing; the rest say once, few, many or name a class of expanded clone.

>-|TRBJ2-1|TRBV2|-
CASSELAPYNEQFF
TGTGCCAGCAGTGAACTAGCGCCCTACAATGAGCAGTTCTTC
>-|TRBJ1-4|TRBV11-2|-
CASSPAPSSLFF
TGTGCCAGCAGCCCCGCTCCATCCTCCCTGTTTTTT
>-|TRBJ1-5|TRBV5-1|-
CASSTEGDQPQHF
TGCGCCAGCAGCACCGAGGGGGATCAGCCCCAGCATTTT
>-|TRBJ1-3|TRBV19|-
CASKLGADTIYF
TGTGCCAGTAAATTAGGGGCGGACACCATATATTTT
>TRBD1|TRBJ1-1|TRBV20-1|-
CGGQGRTEAFF
TGCGGGGGACAGGGGAGGACTGAAGCTTTCTTT
>-|TRBJ2-1|TRBV9|-
CASSGRDPGGSEYNEQFF
TGTGCCAGCAGCGGCCGGGACCCCGGGGGATCAGAATACAATGAGCAGTTCTTC
>-|TRBJ1-1|TRBV7-6|-
CASSNPGMAEAFF
TGTGCCAGCAGCAACCCAGGGATGGCTGAAGCTTTCTTT
>-|TRBJ2-1|TRBV25-1|-
CASSEPGTDSEQFF
TGTGCCAGCAGTGAACCGGGGACCGACAGTGAGCAGTTCTTC
>-|TRBJ2-7|TRBV28|-
CASRWDRGVYEQYF
TGTGCCAGCAGATGGGACCGCGGGGTTTACGAGCAGTACTTC
>TRBD1|TRBJ2-2|TRBV5-1|-
CASSQALRGTGELFF
TGCGCCAGCAGCCAAGCGCTCAGGGGGACCGGGGAGCTGTTTTTT
>-|TRBJ2-4|TRBV5-6|-
CASSSSGPRAKNIQYF
TGTGCCAGCAGCTCCTCGGGCCCTCGAGCCAAAAACATTCAGTACTTC
>-|TRBJ2-7|TRBV5-1|-
CASSLFSGGGNEQYF
TGCGCCAGCAGCTTGTTTTCTGGTGGCGGGAACGAGCAGTACTTC
>-|TRBJ2-7|TRBV14|-
CASSQNLRGKEQYF
TGTGCCAGCAGCCAAAATCTACGAGGGAAGGAGCAGTACTTC
>-|TRBJ2-3|TRBV7-6|once
CASSSLGLPPRYEGTDTQYF
TGTGCCAGCAGCAGCTTAGGTCTTCCTCCCCGCTATGAAGGCACAGATACGCAGTATTTT
>TRBD1|TRBJ2-3|TRBV18|-
CASSAQGDTQYF
TGTGCCAGCTCAGCACAGGGGGATACGCAGTATTTT
>-|TRBJ1-1|TRBV6-5|once
CASSLGQIAFF
TGTGCCAGCAGTCTGGGACAAATAGCTTTCTTT
>-|TRBJ1-1|TRBV5-1|few
CASRTRTRNTEAFF
TGCGCCAGCAGGACCCGGACGAGGAACACTGAAGCTTTCTTT
>TRBD1|TRBJ1-1|TRBV7-2|-
CASSRGQGTTEAFF
TGTGCCAGCAGCCGGGGACAGGGGACCACTGAAGCTTTCTTT
>TRBD2|TRBJ2-4|TRBV19|-
CASSTPGSGNANIQYF
TGTGCCAGTAGTACCCCGGGTAGCGGGAATGCGAACATTCAGTACTTC
>-|TRBJ2-7|TRBV29-1|-
CSVARGNYEQYF
TGCAGCGTGGCACGGGGGAACTACGAGCAGTACTTC
>-|TRBJ1-5|TRBV4-1|-
CASSQDHEENQPQHF
TGCGCCAGCAGCCAAGATCACGAAGAAAATCAGCCCCAGCATTTT
>-|TRBJ2-5|TRBV7-2|-
CASSLFWDLIWTQYF
TGTGCCAGCAGCTTATTCTGGGACCTAATATGGACCCAGTACTTC
>-|TRBJ1-1|TRBV19|-
CASSQFPGRDTEAFF
TGTGCCAGTAGCCAATTCCCGGGACGGGACACTGAAGCTTTCTTT
>-|TRBJ1-6|TRBV7-9|-
CASSKRESSYNSPLHF
TGTGCCAGCAGCAAAAGAGAGAGCTCCTATAATTCACCCCTCCACTTT
>TRBD2|TRBJ2-1|TRBV9|-
CASSSRTSSGMNNEQFF
TGTGCCAGCAGCTCCCGCACGAGTAGCGGGATGAACAATGAGCAGTTCTTC
>-|TRBJ1-1|TRBV9|-
CASSVEDGSEAFF
TGTGCCAGCAGCGTAGAGGACGGGAGTGAAGCTTTCTTT
>TRBD2|TRBJ2-3|TRBV19|-
CASRKTSGPDTQYF
TGTGCCAGTAGAAAGACTAGCGGGCCAGATACGCAGTATTTT
>-|TRBJ2-1|TRBV11-3|-
CASRDQAGVYNEQFF
TGTGCCAGCAGGGACCAAGCCGGGGTCTACAATGAGCAGTTCTTC
>TRBD1|TRBJ1-1|TRBV9|-
CASSSRQGANTEAFF
TGTGCCAGCAGCTCCCGACAGGGGGCAAACACTGAAGCTTTCTTT
>-|TRBJ2-5|TRBV5-1|-
CASSLTGNQETQYF
TGCGCCAGCAGCTTGACAGGGAACCAAGAGACCCAGTACTTC
>TRBD1|TRBJ1-2|TRBV7-2|-
CASRSGQDYGYTF
TGTGCCAGCAGATCCGGACAGGACTATGGCTACACCTTC
>-|TRBJ2-3|TRBV30|-
CAWSVRAASGTDTQYF
TGTGCCTGGAGTGTACGGGCGGCTAGCGGCACAGATACGCAGTATTTT
>-|TRBJ1-5|TRBV19|-
CASSIRDNQPQHF
TGTGCCAGTAGTATAAGGGATAATCAGCCCCAGCATTTT
>-|TRBJ2-3|TRBV27|-
CASSLPDTDTQYF
TGTGCCAGCAGTTTACCGGACACAGATACGCAGTATTTT
>-|TRBJ2-6|TRBV1|-
CTSRTLGCAQSRANVLTF
TGCACCAGCAGGACCCTTGGTTGTGCACAAAGTCGGGCCAACGTCCTGACTTTC
>-|TRBJ2-7|TRBV2|once
CASGGAGSPLEQYF
TGTGCCAGCGGGGGGGCAGGGTCCCCCCTCGAGCAGTACTTC
>TRBD1|TRBJ2-2|TRBV2|-
CASRDRGFAGELFF
TGTGCCAGCAGGGACAGGGGGTTCGCCGGGGAGCTGTTTTTT
>TRBD1|TRBJ1-2|TRBV7-2|-
CASSLGGQGKGYTF
TGTGCCAGCAGCTTAGGAGGACAGGGGAAGGGCTACACCTTC
>TRBD1|TRBJ2-3|TRBV29-1|-
CSVVWGTGVHTDTQYF
TGCAGCGTTGTGTGGGGGACAGGGGTTCACACAGATACGCAGTATTTT
>TRBD2|TRBJ2-1|TRBV11-2|-
CASSPTSGREPYNEQFF
TGTGCCAGCAGCCCTACTAGCGGGAGGGAACCTTACAATGAGCAGTTCTTC
>TRBD2|TRBJ2-3|TRBV7-9|-
CASSPIPREDPSTDTQYF
TGTGCCAGCAGCCCAATACCGCGGGAGGACCCTAGCACAGATACGCAGTATTTT
>-|TRBJ1-6|TRBV5-1|-
CASSYETGNSPLHF
TGCGCCAGCAGCTATGAGACAGGCAACTCACCCCTCCACTTT
>TRBD2|TRBJ2-1|TRBV27|-
CASSSITGGAEQFF
TGTGCCAGCAGTTCAATAACGGGGGGAGCGGAGCAGTTCTTC
>-|TRBJ2-7|TRBV29-1|-
CSVEDSGEPYEQYF
TGCAGCGTTGAAGATTCCGGGGAGCCCTACGAGCAGTACTTC
>-|TRBJ1-5|TRBV19|-
CASSIEPGRHPQHF
TGTGCCAGTAGTATAGAGCCGGGCCGGCATCCCCAGCATTTT
>TRBD1|TRBJ2-7|TRBV7-2|-
CASSSRTGPVEQYF
TGTGCCAGCAGCTCTCGGACAGGCCCCGTCGAGCAGTACTTC
>-|TRBJ2-1|TRBV4-1|-
CASSQDLSNEQFF
TGCGCCAGCAGCCAAGATCTAAGTAATGAGCAGTTCTTC
>-|TRBJ2-1|TRBV23-1|-
CASSQASDNEQFF
TGCGCCAGCAGTCAAGCCTCGGACAATGAGCAGTTCTTC
>-|TRBJ1-2|TRBV14|-
CASSQVDGGYGYTF
TGTGCCAGCAGCCAAGTTGACGGAGGCTATGGCTACACCTTC
>-|TRBJ2-3|TRBV25-1|-
CASSVVGHTDTQYF
TGTGCCAGCAGTGTGGTAGGGCACACAGATACGCAGTATTTT
>-|TRBJ2-7|TRBV7-9|-
CASTTIREPEPYEQYF
TGTGCCAGCACCACTATCAGGGAACCGGAACCCTACGAGCAGTACTTC
>-|TRBJ1-6|TRBV19|-
CASSIAPLNSPLHF
TGTGCCAGTAGTATTGCACCGCTCAATTCACCCCTCCACTTT
>-|TRBJ2-7|TRBV27|-
CASSLGAGVFSEQYF
TGTGCCAGCAGTTTAGGCGCAGGGGTATTCTCCGAGCAGTACTTC
>-|TRBJ2-7|TRBV4-1|few
CASSQVRGVYEQYF
TGCGCCAGCAGCCAAGTTAGAGGCGTTTACGAGCAGTACTTC
>-|TRBJ1-1|TRBV30|-
CAWSVGENTEAFF
TGTGCCTGGAGTGTAGGAGAAAACACTGAAGCTTTCTTT
>-|TRBJ2-1|TRBV7-9|-
CASWDTGHLLDEQFF
TGTGCCAGCTGGGACACGGGGCATCTCTTGGATGAGCAGTTCTTC
>TRBD2|TRBJ2-1|TRBV27|-
CASSPGLGIGYNEQFF
TGTGCCAGCAGTCCCGGACTAGGTATTGGCTACAATGAGCAGTTCTTC
>-|TRBJ2-5|TRBV11-2|-
CASSLEPAATQETQYF
TGTGCCAGCAGCTTAGAACCAGCGGCAACCCAAGAGACCCAGTACTTC